A single sample is the source of the 19 T cell receptor beta chains below, sequenced in a study of Ad26.COV2.S vaccination and SARS-CoV-2 variants. This table comes from immunoSEQ multiplex PCR, and its TCRdb copy is limited to in-frame clones, with some not included. The table includes approximately 400,000 clones, roughly four fifths detected once. Specified treatment: roughly 18 received Ad26.COV2.S at low or high dose, single or two shots; about 5 received placebo; per-sample allocation not given. Vaccine and placebo recipients were sampled on day 63 after the first injection. The sample in question was peripheral blood, obtained in a trial of Ad26.COV2.S vaccine versus placebo. Receptors originate from a person aged 18-65 years who received the Ad26.COV2.S COVID-19 vaccine or a placebo.

This rearrangement joins TRBV18 to TRBJ2-5; D unclear. Germline V CDR1 and CDR2: KGHSH, LQKENI. V dropped 3 bases and J dropped 4 bases, with 3 bases sitting between them. This CDR3 is built from 11 residues. The CDR3 region is CASSPTETQYF. The CDR3, as DNA: TGTGCCAGCTCACCCACAGAGACCCAGTACTTC.

The V call is TRBV4-2, the J call TRBJ1-1, with a tentative D call TRBD1 (6 bases). CDR1 and CDR2 (germline): LGHNA, YNFKEQ. V lost 3 bases to trimming and J lost 6 bases, with 20 bases between them. The CDR3 totals 16 residues. CDR3 loop: CASSQDPGGRAAEAFF. The CDR3 DNA reads as TGTGCCAGCAGCCAGGACCCCGGGGGGCGCGCGGCTGAAGCTTTCTTT.

The chain recombines TRBV2 with TRBJ2-5; no reliable D call. This CDR3 region has 13 residues. Germline CDR1 reads SNHLY; CDR2 reads FYNNEI. Trimming shortened V by 5 bases and J by 5 bases, and 12 bases separated the two germline ends. In nucleotides, the CDR3 is TGTGCCAGCAGTCCTAGGTGGTCGGAGACCCAGTACTTC. It yields the protein CASSPRWSETQYF.

This chain uses TRBV9 with TRBJ2-3; possible D gene TRBD1, 6 bases. The V end lost 0 bases, the J end lost 4 bases, and 12 bases lay between the germline ends. This CDR3 is 15 amino acids long. From germline, CDR1 is SGDLS and CDR2 YYNGEE. CDR3 in DNA: TGTGCCAGCAGCGTAGAACAGGGTGAGGCAGATACGCAGTATTTT. Its protein product is CASSVEQGEADTQYF.

The chain employs TRBV9 and TRBJ2-1, with 8 positions matching TRBD2. The CDR3 covers 16 residues. Germline CDR1 and CDR2: SGDLS and YYNGEE. The trim removed 3 bases at V and 5 bases at J, leaving 10 bases unmatched. CDR3 in amino acids: CASSAFLAGLNNEQFF. CDR3 sequence (DNA): TGTGCCAGCAGCGCCTTTCTAGCGGGCCTCAACAATGAGCAGTTCTTC.

This chain joins TRBV4-3 and TRBJ1-3; D not certain. CDR3 length: 15 amino acids. CDR1 and CDR2 from the germline V gene are LGHNA and YSLEER. V was shortened by 1 base and J by 0 bases, with 7 bases between the two germline ends. The CDR3 region is CASSQGTSSGNTIYF. CDR3 bases: TGCGCCAGCAGCCAAGGGACGAGCTCTGGAAACACCATATATTTT.

CDR3 coding DNA: TGCGCCAGCAGCTTGGCCGGGGCCTCCTACGAGCAGTACTTC. Translating it yields CASSLAGASYEQYF. This sequence joins TRBV5-1 and TRBJ2-7, with D tentatively TRBD1 or TRBD2 (5 bases each). Germline V gene data show CDR1 as SGHRS and CDR2 as YFSETQ. Trimming stripped 0 bases from V and 0 bases from J, with 7 bases between. This CDR3 spans 14 amino acids.

This chain uses TRBV29-1 with TRBJ2-7; D remains unclear. V was clipped by 4 bases and J by 0 bases, with 7 bases between them. The CDR3 loop spans 12 amino acids. Germline V lookup: CDR1 SQVTM, CDR2 ANQGSEA. The CDR3 bases are TGCAGCGTTGTACGGAGCTCCTACGAGCAGTACTTC. It translates to CSVVRSSYEQYF.

The table lists this clone with a count of one. The chain carries TRBV20-1 and TRBJ2-7, with 9 bases identical to TRBD1. V lost 3 bases to trimming and J lost 5 bases; unmatched junction nucleotides: 8. Germline values: CDR1 DFQATT, CDR2 SNEGSKA (reference sequence). The CDR3 is 14 amino acids. CDR3 residues: CSASDRDRAHEQYF. The CDR3 bases are TGCAGTGCTAGTGACCGGGACAGGGCCCACGAGCAGTACTTC.

This chain links TRBV2 with TRBJ1-1; D is unresolved. Germline CDR1 reads SNHLY; CDR2 reads FYNNEI. V dropped 3 bases and J dropped 1 base, with 3 bases sitting between them. The CDR3 extends over 12 amino acids. The DNA of the CDR3 is TGTGCCAGCAGTGACTCGAACACTGAAGCTTTCTTT. Protein sequence: CASSDSNTEAFF.

The CDR3 spells CAWDIKGGPNEKLFF. CDR3 DNA sequence: TGTGCCTGGGACATTAAAGGGGGCCCGAATGAAAAACTGTTTTTT. V and J are TRBV30 and TRBJ1-4; TRBD1 matches 7 bases. With V trimmed by 5 bases and J by 5 bases, 11 bases remained unmatched. The germline gives CDR1 GTSNPN, CDR2 SVGIG (reference sequence). This CDR3 is 15 amino acids long.

J is TRBJ1-4 and V is TRBV29-1; TRBD1 is a possible D gene (5 bases). This CDR3 comprises 14 residues. Trimming pared 6 bases from V and 8 bases from J, leaving 19 bases between. The germline V gene encodes CDR1 SQVTM and CDR2 ANQGSEA. The CDR3 protein is CSVGSGTGAEKLFF. CDR3 DNA sequence: TGCAGCGTGGGGTCCGGGACCGGAGCCGAAAAACTGTTTTTT.

V gene TRBV12-3 or TRBV12-4 combines with J gene TRBJ2-1; unclear D gene. Trimming took 4 bases from V and 6 from J, leaving 10 bases between them. There are 13 residues in the CDR3. CDR3 nucleotides: TGTGCCAGCAGTTCCGACTCTCGCAATGAGCAGTTCTTC. This encodes CASSSDSRNEQFF.

The V call is TRBV19, the J call TRBJ1-5; D possibly corresponds to TRBD1 (6 bases). The ends were cut back, 6 bases at V and 3 bases at J, with 18 bases in the middle. From germline, CDR1 is LNHDA and CDR2 SQIVND (reference sequence). This CDR3 spans 16 amino acids. The CDR3 here is CASRLSGQSFNQPQHF. CDR3 DNA: TGTGCCAGTAGGCTCTCAGGACAGTCCTTCAATCAGCCCCAGCATTTT. Using reference TRBV19 and TRBJ1-5 for the parts outside the CDR3, the full variable domain is DGGITQSPKYLFRKEGQNVTLSCEQNLNHDAMYWYRQDPGQGLRLIYYSQIVNDFQKGDIAEGYSVSREKKESFPLTVTSAQKNPTAFYLCASRLSGQSFNQPQHFGDGTRLSIL.

The chain joins TRBV6-2 or TRBV6-3 to TRBJ1-1; 9 nucleotides line up with TRBD1. This CDR3 is built from 16 residues. Per germline, CDR1 MNHEY and CDR2 SVGEGT. V was clipped by 5 bases and J by 2 bases; unmatched bases: 9. This chain's CDR3 is CASSTAGTGLNTEAFF. For the CDR3, the DNA is TGTGCCAGCAGTACAGCCGGGACAGGGCTTAACACTGAAGCTTTCTTT.

The CDR3 loop reads CASSQESSGGGGETQYF. CDR3 coding DNA: TGTGCCAGCAGCCAAGAGTCTAGCGGGGGCGGGGGAGAGACCCAGTACTTC. The chain has TRBV3-1 (or the pseudogene TRBV3-2) and TRBJ2-5; 10 bases are a match to TRBD2. The V gene's germline CDR1 is LGHDT and CDR2 YNNKEL (reference sequence). The junction had 8 bases not matched to a gene; V was cut back by 0 bases and J by 4 bases. This CDR3 has 17 amino acids.

The rearrangement links TRBV11-3 to TRBJ2-1, with D perhaps matching TRBD1 or TRBD2 (5 bases each). The V gene lost 2 bases and the J gene lost 10 bases, with 18 bases spanning the gap. Germline lookup yields CDR1 SGHNT and CDR2 YENEEA. This CDR3 has 15 amino acids. CDR3 sequence (DNA): TGTGCCAGCAGCTTACGGGGCCTCGCGGCAGAGGAGCAGTTCTTC. This gives the protein CASSLRGLAAEEQFF. Complete variable domain (other parts from reference TRBV11-3 and TRBJ2-1): EAGVVQSPRYKIIEKKQPVAFWCNPISGHNTLYWYLQNLGQGPELLIRYENEEAVDDSQLPKDRFSAERLKGVDSTLKIQPAELGDSAVYLCASSLRGLAAEEQFFGPGTRLTVL.

The chain employs TRBV19 and TRBJ2-2; possibly TRBD2 for D (6 bases). The CDR3 has 14 residues. The ends were cut back, 8 bases at V and 0 bases at J, with 10 bases in the middle. Germline-derived CDR1 and CDR2 are LNHDA and SQIVND (reference sequence). CDR3 DNA sequence: TGTGCCAGTTGGAGGGGCACGAACACCGGGGAGCTGTTTTTT. This translates into CASWRGTNTGELFF.

This chain links TRBV4-3 with TRBJ1-5; D unclear. The CDR3 contains 15 residues. Trimming pared 1 base from V and 3 bases from J, leaving 10 bases between. Germline loops: CDR1 LGHNA, CDR2 YSLEER. The chain's CDR3 is CASSQGVEFNQPQHF. The CDR3 coding sequence is TGCGCCAGCAGCCAAGGGGTGGAGTTCAATCAGCCCCAGCATTTT.